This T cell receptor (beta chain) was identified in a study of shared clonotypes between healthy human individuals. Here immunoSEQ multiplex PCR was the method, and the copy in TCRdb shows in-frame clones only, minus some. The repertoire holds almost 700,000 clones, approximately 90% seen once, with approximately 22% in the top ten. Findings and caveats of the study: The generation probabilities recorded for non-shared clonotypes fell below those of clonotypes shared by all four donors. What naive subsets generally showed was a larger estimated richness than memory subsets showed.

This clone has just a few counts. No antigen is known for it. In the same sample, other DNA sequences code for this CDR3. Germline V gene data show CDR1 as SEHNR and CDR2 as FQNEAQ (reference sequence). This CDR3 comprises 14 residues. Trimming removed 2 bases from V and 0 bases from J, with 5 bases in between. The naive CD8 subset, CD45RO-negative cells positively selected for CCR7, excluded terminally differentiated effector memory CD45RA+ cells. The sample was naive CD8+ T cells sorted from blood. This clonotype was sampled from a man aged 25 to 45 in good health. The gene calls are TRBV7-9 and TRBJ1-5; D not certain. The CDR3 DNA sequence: TGTGCCAGCAGCTTATGGGATAGCAATCAGCCCCAGCATTTT. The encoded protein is CASSLWDSNQPQHF.